The clone carrying this T cell receptor (beta chain) was seen many times. The data belong to a study of patients and donors after allogeneic stem cell transplantation. The CDR3 spans 16 residues. V dropped 0 bases and J dropped 0 bases, with 12 bases sitting between them. CDR1 and CDR2 (germline): SGHDT, YYEEEE. TCRdb passed the RT-PCR reads through MiXCR, listing each CDR3 protein once. The sample contains about 160,000 distinct CDR3 sequences, about 40% of which appear only once. The rearrangement links TRBV5-6 to TRBJ1-2; maybe TRBD1 (6 bases). This receptor was taken from a human donor who was either an allogeneic HSCT recipient or a stem cell or donor lymphocyte infusion donor (not recorded which). It is not recorded whose cells these are; they may come from a transplant donor. The specimen sequenced was blood, either unsorted or a sorted T cell fraction (not recorded which). Here the CDR3 reads CASSLALTGPNYGYTF. CDR3 bases: TGTGCCAGCAGCTTGGCCCTCACAGGGCCTAACTATGGCTACACCTTC.